The source of this T cell receptor (beta chain) is a study of T-cell reconstitution after alpha-beta-depleted transplantation in children. Study-level points and caveats: Surviving recipient T cells and thymic progenitors underlay high day-60 TCRbeta diversity in some patients. Newly made T cells mostly supplied T-cell counts and diversity one year after transplant. Where alpha-beta T cells came from about two months after transplant was reportedly several hundred expanded graft clones.

Preparation of the TCRbeta library used unique molecular identifiers. In TCRdb, the PCR reads were re-called with MiXCR into one record per CDR3 protein. Of around 450,000 distinct CDR3 sequences listed, about 16% are singletons. A few counts support this clonotype. The antigen is unknown. An end of the junction differs from the germline gene, which may be a read error. CDR1 is SQVTM and CDR2 is ANQGSEA in the germline V gene. The CDR3 spans 15 residues. The receptor was isolated from a boy under two years old who had a stem cell transplant for Wiskott-Aldrich syndrome, so the T cells may come from the graft donor. Sequenced here: PBMCs, mostly from graft donor cells, sampled 360 days after TCRalphabeta/CD19-depleted stem cell transplant. V gene TRBV29-1 combines with J gene TRBJ2-1, with 7 bases matching TRBD2. In DNA, the CDR3 is TGCAGCGTTAAAGAGTCTGTGGGAGGGCCGGGTGAGCAGTTCTTC. It encodes CSVKESVGGPGEQFF.